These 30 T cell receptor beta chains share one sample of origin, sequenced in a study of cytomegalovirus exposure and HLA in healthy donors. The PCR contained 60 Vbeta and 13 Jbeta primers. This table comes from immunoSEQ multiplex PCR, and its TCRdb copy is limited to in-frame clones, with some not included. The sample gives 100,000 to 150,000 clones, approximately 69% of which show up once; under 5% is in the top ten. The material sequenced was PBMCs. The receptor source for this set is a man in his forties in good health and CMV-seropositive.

The CDR3 sequence: CASSFSDTGRSYEQYF. The CDR3, as DNA: TGTGCCAGCAGTTTCAGCGACACAGGCAGGTCCTACGAGCAGTACTTC. V and J are TRBV9 and TRBJ2-7, with D possibly TRBD1 on 5 matching bases. The CDR3 consists of 16 residues. V dropped 5 bases and J dropped 1 base, with 19 bases sitting between them. Germline V lookup: CDR1 SGDLS, CDR2 YYNGEE.

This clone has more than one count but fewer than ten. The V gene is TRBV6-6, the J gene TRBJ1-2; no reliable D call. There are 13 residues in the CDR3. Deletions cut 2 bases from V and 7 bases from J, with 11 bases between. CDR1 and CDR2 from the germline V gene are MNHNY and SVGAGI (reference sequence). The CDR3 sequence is CASSYEGRGGYTF. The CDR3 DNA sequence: TGTGCCAGCAGTTACGAAGGGCGGGGTGGCTACACCTTC.

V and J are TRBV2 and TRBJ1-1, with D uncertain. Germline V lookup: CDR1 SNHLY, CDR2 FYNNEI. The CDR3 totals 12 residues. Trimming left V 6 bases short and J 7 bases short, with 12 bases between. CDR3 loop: CASRENPVEAFF. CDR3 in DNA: TGTGCCAGCAGGGAGAATCCGGTTGAAGCTTTCTTT.

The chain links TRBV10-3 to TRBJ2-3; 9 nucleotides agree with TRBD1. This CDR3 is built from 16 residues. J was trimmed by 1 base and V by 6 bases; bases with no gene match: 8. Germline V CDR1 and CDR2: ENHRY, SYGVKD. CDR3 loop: CAISDPGQGGTDTQYF. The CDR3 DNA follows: TGTGCCATCAGCGACCCGGGACAGGGAGGCACAGATACGCAGTATTTT.

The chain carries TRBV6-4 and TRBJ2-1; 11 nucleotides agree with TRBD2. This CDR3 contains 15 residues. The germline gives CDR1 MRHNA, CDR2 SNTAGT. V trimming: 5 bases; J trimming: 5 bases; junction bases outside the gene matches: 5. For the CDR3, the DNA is TGTGCCAGCAGTTCGACTAGCGGGGTCAACAATGAGCAGTTCTTC. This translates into CASSSTSGVNNEQFF.

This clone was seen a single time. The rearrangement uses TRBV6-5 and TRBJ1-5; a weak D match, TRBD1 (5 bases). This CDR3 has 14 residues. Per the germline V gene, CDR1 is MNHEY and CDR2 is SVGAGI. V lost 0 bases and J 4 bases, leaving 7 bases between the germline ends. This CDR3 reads CASSYSAGNQPQHF. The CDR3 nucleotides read TGTGCCAGCAGTTACTCTGCAGGGAATCAGCCCCAGCATTTT.

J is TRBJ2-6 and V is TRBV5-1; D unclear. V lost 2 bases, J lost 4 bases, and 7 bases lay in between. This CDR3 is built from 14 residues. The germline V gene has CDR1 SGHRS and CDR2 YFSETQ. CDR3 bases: TGCGCCAGCAGCTTCAGAGGCGGGGCCAACGTCCTGACTTTC. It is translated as CASSFRGGANVLTF.

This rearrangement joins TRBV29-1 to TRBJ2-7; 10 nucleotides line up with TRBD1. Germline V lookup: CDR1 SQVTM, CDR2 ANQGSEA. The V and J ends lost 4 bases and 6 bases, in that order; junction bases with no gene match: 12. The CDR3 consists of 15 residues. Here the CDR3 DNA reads TGCAGCGTTGTACTCTTGAGTTGGACAGGGGGCGAGCAGTACTTC. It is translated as CSVVLLSWTGGEQYF.

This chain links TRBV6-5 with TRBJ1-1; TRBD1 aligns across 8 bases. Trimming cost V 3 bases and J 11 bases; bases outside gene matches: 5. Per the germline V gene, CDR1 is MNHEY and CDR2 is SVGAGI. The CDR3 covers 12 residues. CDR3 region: CASSYLQGEAFF. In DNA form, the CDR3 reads TGTGCCAGCAGTTATTTACAGGGGGAGGCTTTCTTT.

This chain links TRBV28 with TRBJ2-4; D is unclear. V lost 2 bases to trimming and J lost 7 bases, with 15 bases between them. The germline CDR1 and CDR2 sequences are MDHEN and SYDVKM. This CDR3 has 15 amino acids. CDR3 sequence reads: CASSLRSAVGNIQYF. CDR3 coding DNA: TGTGCCAGCAGTTTACGGAGTGCGGTAGGCAACATTCAGTACTTC.

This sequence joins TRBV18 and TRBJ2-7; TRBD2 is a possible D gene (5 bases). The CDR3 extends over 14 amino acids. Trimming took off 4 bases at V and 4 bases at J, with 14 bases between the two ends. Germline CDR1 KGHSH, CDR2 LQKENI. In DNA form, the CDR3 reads TGTGCCAGCTCACACATTAGCGAGACTTACGAGCAGTACTTC. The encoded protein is CASSHISETYEQYF.

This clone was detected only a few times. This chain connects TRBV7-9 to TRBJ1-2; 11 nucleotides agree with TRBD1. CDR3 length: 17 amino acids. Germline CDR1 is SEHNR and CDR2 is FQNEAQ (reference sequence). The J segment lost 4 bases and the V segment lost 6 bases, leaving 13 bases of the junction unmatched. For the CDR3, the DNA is TGTGCCAGCAGGATAAGGGACAGGGGGGCCTCCGCCTATGGCTACACCTTC. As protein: CASRIRDRGASAYGYTF.

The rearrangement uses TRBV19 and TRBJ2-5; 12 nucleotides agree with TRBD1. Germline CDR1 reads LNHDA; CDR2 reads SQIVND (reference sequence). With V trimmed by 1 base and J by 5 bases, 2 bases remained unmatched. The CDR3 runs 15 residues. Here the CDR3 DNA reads TGTGCCAGTAGTATAGGGGACAGGGGGCGTGAGACCCAGTACTTC. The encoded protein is CASSIGDRGRETQYF.

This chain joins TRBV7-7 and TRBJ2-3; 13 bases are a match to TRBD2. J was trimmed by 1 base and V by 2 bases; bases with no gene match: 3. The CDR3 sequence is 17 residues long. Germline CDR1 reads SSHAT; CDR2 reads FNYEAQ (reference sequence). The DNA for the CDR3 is TGTGCCAGCAGCTTAAGGACTAGCGGGGGCCGCACAGATACGCAGTATTTT. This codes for CASSLRTSGGRTDTQYF.

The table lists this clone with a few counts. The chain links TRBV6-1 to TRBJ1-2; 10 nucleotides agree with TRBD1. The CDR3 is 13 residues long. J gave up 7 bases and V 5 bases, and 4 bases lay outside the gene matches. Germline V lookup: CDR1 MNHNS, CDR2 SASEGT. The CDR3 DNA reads TGTGCCAGCAGTTCTGACAGGGGGCTTGGCTACACCTTC. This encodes CASSSDRGLGYTF.

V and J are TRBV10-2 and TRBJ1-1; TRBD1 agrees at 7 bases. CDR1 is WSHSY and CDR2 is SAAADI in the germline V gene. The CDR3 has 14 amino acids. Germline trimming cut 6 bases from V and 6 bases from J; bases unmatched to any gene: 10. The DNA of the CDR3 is TGCGCCAGCAGCGTACAGGGGTTGGGAGCTGAAGCTTTCTTT. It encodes CASSVQGLGAEAFF.

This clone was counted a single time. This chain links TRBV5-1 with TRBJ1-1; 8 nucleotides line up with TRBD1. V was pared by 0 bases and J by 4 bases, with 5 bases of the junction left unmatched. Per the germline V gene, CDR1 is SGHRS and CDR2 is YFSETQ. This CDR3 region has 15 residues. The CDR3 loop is CASSLAQGAGTEAFF. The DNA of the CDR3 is TGCGCCAGCAGCTTGGCCCAGGGGGCTGGCACTGAAGCTTTCTTT.

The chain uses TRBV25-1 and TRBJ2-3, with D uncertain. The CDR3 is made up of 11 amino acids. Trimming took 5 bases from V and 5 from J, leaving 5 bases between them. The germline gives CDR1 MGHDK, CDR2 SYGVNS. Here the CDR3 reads CASSLLDTQYF. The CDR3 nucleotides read TGTGCCAGCAGTCTTCTAGATACGCAGTATTTT.

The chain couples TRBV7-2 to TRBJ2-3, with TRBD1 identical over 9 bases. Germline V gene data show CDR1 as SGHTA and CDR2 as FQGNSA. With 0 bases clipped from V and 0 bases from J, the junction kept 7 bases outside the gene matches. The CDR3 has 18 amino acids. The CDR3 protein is CASSLARGQGFSTDTQYF. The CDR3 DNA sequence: TGTGCCAGCAGCTTAGCGAGGGGACAGGGCTTTAGCACAGATACGCAGTATTTT.

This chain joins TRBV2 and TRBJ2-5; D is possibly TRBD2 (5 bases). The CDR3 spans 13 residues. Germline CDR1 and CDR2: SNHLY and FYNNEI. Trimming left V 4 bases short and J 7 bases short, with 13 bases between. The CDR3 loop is CASSANPGGTQYF. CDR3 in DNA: TGTGCCAGCAGTGCGAACCCCGGAGGGACCCAGTACTTC. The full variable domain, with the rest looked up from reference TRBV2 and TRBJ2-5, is EPEVTQTPSHQVTQMGQEVILRCVPISNHLYFYWYRQILGQKVEFLVSFYNNEISEKSEIFDDQFSVERPDGSNFTLKIRSTKLEDSAMYFCASSANPGGTQYFGPGTRLLVL.

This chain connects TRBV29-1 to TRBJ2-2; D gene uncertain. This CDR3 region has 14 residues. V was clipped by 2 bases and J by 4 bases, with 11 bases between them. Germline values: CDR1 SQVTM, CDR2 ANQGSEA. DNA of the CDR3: TGCAGCGTTGAAAGGCTAAGAGGCACCGGGGAGCTGTTTTTT. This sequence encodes CSVERLRGTGELFF.

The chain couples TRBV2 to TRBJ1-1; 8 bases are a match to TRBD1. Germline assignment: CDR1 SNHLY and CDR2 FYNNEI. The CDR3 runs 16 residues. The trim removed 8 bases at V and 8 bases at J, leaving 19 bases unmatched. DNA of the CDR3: TGTGCCAGCCGATCTGATTACAGGGGGTCCGGGTTAGAAGCTTTCTTT. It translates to CASRSDYRGSGLEAFF.

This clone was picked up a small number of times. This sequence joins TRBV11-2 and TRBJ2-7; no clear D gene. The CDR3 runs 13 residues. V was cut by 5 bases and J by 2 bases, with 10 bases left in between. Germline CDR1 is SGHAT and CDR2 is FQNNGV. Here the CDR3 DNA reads TGTGCCAGCAGCCGGGTCACTACCTACGAGCAGTACTTC. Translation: CASSRVTTYEQYF. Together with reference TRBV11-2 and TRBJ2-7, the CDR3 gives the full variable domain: EAGVAQSPRYKIIEKRQSVAFWCNPISGHATLYWYQQILGQGPKLLIQFQNNGVVDDSQLPKDRFSAERLKGVDSTLKIQPAKLEDSAVYLCASSRVTTYEQYFGPGTRLTVT.

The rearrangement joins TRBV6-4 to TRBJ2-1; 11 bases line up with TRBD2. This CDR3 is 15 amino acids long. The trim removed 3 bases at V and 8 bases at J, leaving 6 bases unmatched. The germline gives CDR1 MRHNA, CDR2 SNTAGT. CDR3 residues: CASSEMASGRYEQFF. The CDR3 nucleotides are TGTGCCAGCAGTGAAATGGCTAGCGGGAGGTATGAGCAGTTCTTC.

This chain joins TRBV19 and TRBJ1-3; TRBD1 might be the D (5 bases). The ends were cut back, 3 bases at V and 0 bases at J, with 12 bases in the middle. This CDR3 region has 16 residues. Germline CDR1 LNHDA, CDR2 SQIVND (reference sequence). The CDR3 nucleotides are TGTGCCAGTAGTATTCCGGCGGGACCCTCTGGAAACACCATATATTTT. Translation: CASSIPAGPSGNTIYF.

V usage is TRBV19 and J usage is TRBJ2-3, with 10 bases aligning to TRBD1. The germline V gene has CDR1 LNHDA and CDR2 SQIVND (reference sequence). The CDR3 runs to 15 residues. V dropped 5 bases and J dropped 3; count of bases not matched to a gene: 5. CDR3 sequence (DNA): TGTGCCAGTAGTTCACCGGGACAGGGGACAGATACGCAGTATTTT. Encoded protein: CASSSPGQGTDTQYF.

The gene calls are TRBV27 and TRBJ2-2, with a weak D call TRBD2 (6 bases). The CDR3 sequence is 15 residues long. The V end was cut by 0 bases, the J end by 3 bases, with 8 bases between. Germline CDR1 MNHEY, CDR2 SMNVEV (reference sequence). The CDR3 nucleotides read TGTGCCAGCAGTTTATCGGGAGGCTACACCGGGGAGCTGTTTTTT. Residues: CASSLSGGYTGELFF.

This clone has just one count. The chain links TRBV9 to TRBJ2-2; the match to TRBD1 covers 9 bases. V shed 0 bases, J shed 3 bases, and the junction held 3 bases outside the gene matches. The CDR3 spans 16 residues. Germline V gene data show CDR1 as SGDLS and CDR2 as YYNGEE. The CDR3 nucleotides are TGTGCCAGCAGCGTAGGAGGGACAGGGTACACCGGGGAGCTGTTTTTT. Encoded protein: CASSVGGTGYTGELFF.

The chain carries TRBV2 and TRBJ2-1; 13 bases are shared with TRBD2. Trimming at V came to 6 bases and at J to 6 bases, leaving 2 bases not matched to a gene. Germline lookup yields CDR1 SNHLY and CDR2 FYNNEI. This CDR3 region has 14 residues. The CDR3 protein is CASRGLAGVNEQFF. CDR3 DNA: TGTGCCAGCAGAGGACTAGCGGGAGTCAATGAGCAGTTCTTC.

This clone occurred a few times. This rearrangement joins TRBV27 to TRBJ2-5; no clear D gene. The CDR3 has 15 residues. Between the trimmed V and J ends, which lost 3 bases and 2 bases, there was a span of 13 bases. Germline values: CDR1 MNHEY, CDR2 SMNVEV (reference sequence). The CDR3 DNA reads TGTGCCAGCAGTTTTCTCTCCGGGTCACAAGAGACCCAGTACTTC. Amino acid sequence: CASSFLSGSQETQYF.